The next 27 T cell receptor beta chains were all read from a single sample in a study of blood T cells in healthy people across ages. A sample-barcoded 5' primer and a J-beta primer mix were used in a second PCR of roughly 6 to 11 cycles. TCRdb passed the 5' RACE reads through MiXCR, listing each CDR3 protein once. Here the sample spans 800,000 to 950,000 distinct CDR3 sequences, roughly 50% being singletons. The specimen sequenced was blood. Receptor source: a man in his thirties or forties in good health.

This clonotype was observed a handful of times. The chain links TRBV7-2 to TRBJ2-7, with 9 bases fitting TRBD2. V lost 2 bases to trimming and J lost 4 bases; unmatched junction nucleotides: 6. CDR3 length equals 15 residues. CDR1 and CDR2 (germline): SGHTA, FQGNSA. Here the CDR3 reads CASSLSPSGVYEQYF. CDR3 nucleotide sequence: TGTGCCAGCAGCTTATCGCCTAGCGGGGTTTACGAGCAGTACTTC.

CDR3 amino acids: CASSTSRDEQFF. The DNA of the CDR3 is TGTGCCAGCAGTACTAGCCGGGATGAGCAGTTCTTC. The V and J genes are TRBV28 and TRBJ2-1, with D tentatively TRBD2 (6 bases). CDR1 and CDR2 from the germline V gene are MDHEN and SYDVKM. V gave up 5 bases and J gave up 8 bases, with 10 bases separating them. This CDR3 is 12 amino acids long.

This clonotype was detected only a few times. The chain joins TRBV4-3 to TRBJ2-1; D call uncertain. The V end lost 0 bases, the J end lost 4 bases, and 10 bases lay between the germline ends. The CDR3 runs 15 residues. Germline V gene data show CDR1 as LGHNA and CDR2 as YSLEER. The CDR3 sequence: CASSQDTLYYNEQFF. The CDR3 DNA follows: TGCGCCAGCAGCCAAGATACACTGTATTACAATGAGCAGTTCTTC.

Regarding this clonotype: At one end the junction does not follow the germline gene, possibly because of a read error. The chain recombines TRBV18 with TRBJ2-2; D is unclear. Looked up from germline, CDR1 is KGHSH and CDR2 is LQKENI. This CDR3 region has 14 residues. CDR3: CASPPTDGTGELFF. The CDR3 DNA sequence: TGTGCCAGCCCACCCACGGACGGCACCGGGGAGCTGTTTTTT. The full variable domain, rest sourced from reference TRBV18 and TRBJ2-2, is NAGVMQNPRHLVRRRGQEARLRCSPMKGHSHVYWYRQLPEEGLKFMVYLQKENIIDESGMPKERFSAEFPKEGPSILRIQQVVRGDSAAYFCASPPTDGTGELFFGEGSRLTVL.

Remarks on this clonotype: A read error is possible here, since a much larger clone lies one base away. The V and J genes are TRBV24-1 and TRBJ2-7; weak D call: TRBD2 (6 bases). V lost 6 bases and J lost 0, with 11 bases in between. Germline V gives CDR1 KGHDR, CDR2 SFDVKD. The CDR3 has 14 amino acids. This CDR3 is CATSLTGSSYEQYF. The CDR3, as DNA: TGTGCCACCAGTTTAACCGGGAGCTCCTACGAGCAGTACTTC.

This clonotype has more than one count but fewer than ten. The V call is TRBV12-3 or TRBV12-4, the J call TRBJ2-4, with a possible D match to TRBD2 (6 bases). Between the trimmed V and J ends, which lost 2 bases and 10 bases, there was a span of 15 bases. The CDR3 sequence is 14 residues long. CDR3 sequence: CASSLNLGGRIQYF. The CDR3 nucleotides are TGTGCCAGCAGTTTAAACCTCGGGGGAAGGATTCAGTACTTC.

Only a few counts were recorded for this clonotype. The J gene is TRBJ2-3, the V gene TRBV4-1, with TRBD2 identical over 8 bases. The CDR3 runs to 17 residues. The trim removed 0 bases at V and 1 base at J, leaving 6 bases unmatched. CDR1 is MGHRA and CDR2 is YSYEKL in the germline V gene. The CDR3 loop reads CASSQDAVAGRTDTQYF. CDR3 bases: TGCGCCAGCAGCCAAGATGCGGTAGCGGGACGCACAGATACGCAGTATTTT.

The chain recombines TRBV2 with TRBJ2-5; D remains unclear. CDR3 length equals 14 residues. Germline assignment: CDR1 SNHLY and CDR2 FYNNEI. Trimming pared 3 bases from V and 0 bases from J, leaving 8 bases between. The CDR3 protein is CASSDPRNQETQYF. Here the CDR3 DNA reads TGTGCCAGCAGTGACCCCAGGAACCAAGAGACCCAGTACTTC. Based on the CDR3 plus reference TRBV2 and TRBJ2-5, the full variable domain is EPEVTQTPSHQVTQMGQEVILRCVPISNHLYFYWYRQILGQKVEFLVSFYNNEISEKSEIFDDQFSVERPDGSNFTLKIRSTKLEDSAMYFCASSDPRNQETQYFGPGTRLLVL.

The count of this clonotype is one. The J gene is TRBJ2-2, the V gene TRBV6-5; TRBD2 matches at 11 bases. Germline assignment: CDR1 MNHEY and CDR2 SVGAGI. V shed 5 bases and J 5 bases; nucleotides not matched to a gene: 7. This CDR3 has 16 residues. Here the CDR3 reads CASSPTSGTDTGELFF. CDR3 DNA: TGTGCCAGCAGTCCGACTAGCGGGACGGATACCGGGGAGCTGTTTTTT.

The V and J genes are TRBV13 and TRBJ2-7, with 9 bases lining up with TRBD1. The junction had 8 bases not matched to a gene; V was cut back by 5 bases and J by 6 bases. Per germline, CDR1 PRHDT and CDR2 FYEKMQ (reference sequence). The CDR3 contains 14 residues. The CDR3 DNA reads TGTGCCAGCAGCGCGACAGGGGGAACCTGCGAGCAGTACTTC. Protein product: CASSATGGTCEQYF.

The rearrangement links TRBV4-3 to TRBJ1-1; D not resolved. Germline V lookup: CDR1 LGHNA, CDR2 YSLEER. V shed 0 bases and J shed 1 base, with 15 bases lying between them. The CDR3 is made up of 17 amino acids. CDR3 DNA sequence: TGCGCCAGCAGCCAAGAAGGAAGACGGAACCAGAACACTGAAGCTTTCTTT. The encoded protein is CASSQEGRRNQNTEAFF.

This clonotype was detected a few times. This chain links TRBV7-9 with TRBJ2-5; tentative D call: TRBD1 (6 bases). Germline V lookup: CDR1 SEHNR, CDR2 FQNEAQ (reference sequence). CDR3 length equals 16 residues. V shed 5 bases and J shed 3 bases, with 19 bases lying between them. CDR3 DNA sequence: TGTGCCAGCAGCCTCTGGACAGCTCAACACGAAGAGACCCAGTACTTC. Amino acid sequence: CASSLWTAQHEETQYF.

The chain recombines TRBV6-1 with TRBJ2-3; D remains unclear. V was trimmed by 7 bases and J by 4 bases, leaving 9 bases between them. CDR3 length: 12 residues. CDR1 MNHNS and CDR2 SASEGT come from the germline V gene. The CDR3 DNA sequence: TGTGCCAGCACACCCAAAGCAGATACGCAGTATTTT. It specifies CASTPKADTQYF.

This clonotype was counted at least ten times. The chain has TRBV27 and TRBJ1-2; TRBD1 matches 9 bases. V was clipped by 6 bases and J by 2 bases; unmatched bases: 4. Germline V gene sequence: CDR1 MNHEY, CDR2 SMNVEV (reference sequence). The CDR3 runs 14 residues. The CDR3 loop is CASRRQGGNYGYTF. DNA for the CDR3: TGTGCCAGCAGGAGACAGGGGGGAAACTATGGCTACACCTTC.

This clonotype turned up a few times. The rearrangement links TRBV18 to TRBJ2-7; D is perhaps TRBD2 (6 bases). CDR1 and CDR2 from the germline V gene are KGHSH and LQKENI. The CDR3 is 15 residues long. V lost 6 bases, J lost 6 bases, and 21 bases lay in between. The CDR3 protein is CASSNIPGGEVEQYF. CDR3 DNA sequence: TGTGCCAGCTCCAATATACCCGGGGGAGAGGTCGAGCAGTACTTC.

V and J are TRBV20-1 and TRBJ2-1; D is possibly TRBD2 (6 bases). V lost 0 bases, J lost 12 bases, and 18 bases lay in between. The V gene's germline CDR1 is DFQATT and CDR2 SNEGSKA (reference sequence). This CDR3 region has 14 residues. The CDR3 loop is CSARDAGTEGSQFF. In DNA form, the CDR3 reads TGCAGTGCTAGAGATGCGGGGACGGAGGGGTCGCAGTTCTTC.

The genes are TRBV6-5 and TRBJ2-2; D uncertain. Germline CDR1 MNHEY, CDR2 SVGAGI. The CDR3 consists of 13 residues. The V and J ends lost 6 bases and 4 bases respectively, with 9 bases between them. CDR3 sequence (DNA): TGTGCCAGCAGCCGACCGACCACCGGGGAGCTGTTTTTT. Translated, it gives CASSRPTTGELFF.

The chain links TRBV28 to TRBJ1-2, with 7 bases identical to TRBD1. Germline V gene sequence: CDR1 MDHEN, CDR2 SYDVKM. Trimming removed 7 bases from V and 4 bases from J; junction bases left unmatched: 3. This CDR3 is 12 amino acids long. CDR3 sequence (DNA): TGTGCCAGCATCCAGGGGGGCTATGGCTACACCTTC. The encoded protein is CASIQGGYGYTF.

This clonotype showed up just a few times. The chain has TRBV9 and TRBJ1-2; 7 bases match TRBD1. V trimming: 3 bases; J trimming: 0 bases; junction bases outside the gene matches: 5. Looked up from germline, CDR1 is SGDLS and CDR2 is YYNGEE. The length of the CDR3 is 15 residues. Written as DNA, the CDR3 is TGTGCCAGCAGCGAGGGGGCTGCAGCTAACTATGGCTACACCTTC. Residues: CASSEGAAANYGYTF.

V gene TRBV2 combines with J gene TRBJ1-6; maybe TRBD1 (6 bases). The CDR3 has 15 amino acids. The germline V gene encodes CDR1 SNHLY and CDR2 FYNNEI. Trimming took 6 bases from V and 5 from J, leaving 14 bases between them. The CDR3 protein is CASSPGQYNNSPLHF. CDR3 bases: TGTGCCAGCAGCCCCGGACAGTATAATAATTCACCCCTCCACTTT.

This clonotype has more than one count but fewer than ten. CDR3 in amino acids: CSARGLRTAETQYF. The CDR3 coding sequence is TGCAGTGCTAGGGGTCTGCGGACGGCGGAGACCCAGTACTTC. The V gene is TRBV20-1, the J gene TRBJ2-5; the D is unclear. V was pared by 3 bases and J by 5 bases, with 16 bases between. Germline-derived CDR1 and CDR2 are DFQATT and SNEGSKA (reference sequence). The CDR3 runs 14 residues.

The chain uses TRBV6-5 and TRBJ2-3; 11 bases align to TRBD2. The CDR3 sequence is 19 residues long. With V trimmed by 2 bases and J by 2 bases, 12 bases remained unmatched. CDR1 MNHEY and CDR2 SVGAGI come from the germline V gene. Written as DNA, the CDR3 is TGTGCCAGCAGTTACAGGTTAGGTGGACTAGCGGGCCCCACAGATACGCAGTATTTT. Protein product: CASSYRLGGLAGPTDTQYF.

The chain is built from TRBV15 and TRBJ2-3; D call uncertain. This CDR3 has 16 amino acids. CDR1 and CDR2 from the germline V gene are LNHNV and YYDKDF (reference sequence). V shed 0 bases and J shed 5 bases, with 15 bases lying between them. The chain's CDR3 is CATSRDLEALRDTQYF. Written as DNA, the CDR3 is TGTGCCACCAGCAGAGATCTTGAGGCCCTGAGAGATACGCAGTATTTT.

This clonotype was found a few times. V gene TRBV7-9 combines with J gene TRBJ2-5; tentatively, D is TRBD1 (5 bases). This CDR3 has 17 residues. The V end was cut by 4 bases, the J end by 0 bases, with 18 bases between. Germline CDR1 reads SEHNR; CDR2 reads FQNEAQ (reference sequence). In DNA, the CDR3 is TGTGCCAGCAGCTCGCCCCTCCATCCAGGGTACCAAGAGACCCAGTACTTC. Its protein product is CASSSPLHPGYQETQYF. Combining the CDR3 with reference TRBV7-9 and TRBJ2-5 gives the whole variable domain DTGVSQNPRHKITKRGQNVTFRCDPISEHNRLYWYRQTLGQGPEFLTYFQNEAQLEKSRLLSDRFSAERPKGSFSTLEIQRTEQGDSAMYLCASSSPLHPGYQETQYFGPGTRLLVL.

This clonotype was picked up a small number of times. V gene TRBV6-2 or TRBV6-3 combines with J gene TRBJ2-7; 10 bases line up with TRBD1. Germline trimming cut 4 bases from V and 1 base from J; bases unmatched to any gene: 4. This CDR3 contains 15 residues. Germline CDR1 is MNHEY and CDR2 is SVGEGT. CDR3 nucleotide sequence: TGTGCCAGCAGTTCTGGACAGGGGGGGTCCTACGAGCAGTACTTC. It specifies CASSSGQGGSYEQYF.

The chain is built from TRBV28 and TRBJ1-4; TRBD1 is a possible D gene (5 bases). Germline CDR1 MDHEN, CDR2 SYDVKM. V shed 6 bases and J shed 3 bases, with 20 bases lying between them. This CDR3 spans 17 amino acids. CDR3 coding DNA: TGTGCCAGCAGCGGGCTTTTTGTGGGACCGGCTAATGAAAAACTGTTTTTT. Protein sequence: CASSGLFVGPANEKLFF. Drawing the rest from reference TRBV28 and TRBJ1-4, the complete variable domain is DVKVTQSSRYLVKRTGEKVFLECVQDMDHENMFWYRQDPGLGLRLIYFSYDVKMKEKGDIPEGYSVSREKKERFSLILESASTNQTSMYLCASSGLFVGPANEKLFFGSGTQLSVL.

This clonotype came up a few times. The chain links TRBV7-9 to TRBJ2-7, with D unclear. With 9 bases removed from V and 3 bases from J, the gap between germline ends came to 3 bases. This CDR3 region has 9 residues. CDR1 and CDR2 from the germline V gene are SEHNR and FQNEAQ (reference sequence). In DNA form, the CDR3 reads TGTGCCAGTAACTACGAGCAGTACTTC. The encoded protein is CASNYEQYF.